The 22 T cell receptor beta chains in this list originate from one sample, sequenced in a study of T cell responses to AZD1222 COVID-19 vaccine. Clones were read by immunoSEQ multiplex PCR, and TCRdb kept only the in-frame ones, dropping some. The sample carries roughly 140,000 clones, 90% to 95% recorded once. This material consisted of peripheral blood, taken on day 0 of MenACWY control vaccination. These receptors were collected from an adult in good health.

This chain links TRBV5-1 with TRBJ1-4, with 10 positions matching TRBD1. CDR3 length: 16 amino acids. In germline, CDR1 is SGHRS, CDR2 YFSETQ. The ends lost 0 bases at V and 3 bases at J; junction bases unmatched: 2. CDR3: CASSLGTGGANEKLFF. DNA for the CDR3: TGCGCCAGCAGCTTGGGGACAGGGGGAGCTAATGAAAAACTGTTTTTT.

V and J are TRBV2 and TRBJ1-1; D unclear. This CDR3 has 14 amino acids. Deletions cut 4 bases from V and 4 bases from J, with 13 bases between. Germline V gene lookup returns CDR1 SNHLY and CDR2 FYNNEI. The CDR3 DNA reads as TGTGCCAGCAGTGGGACCGCCTGGGGCACTGAAGCTTTCTTT. It yields the protein CASSGTAWGTEAFF.

This chain uses TRBV6-5 with TRBJ1-6; D not resolved. Per the germline V gene, CDR1 is MNHEY and CDR2 is SVGAGI. This CDR3 is built from 14 residues. V lost 8 bases to trimming and J lost 6 bases, with 14 bases between them. DNA for the CDR3: TGTGCCAGCCTTAGGGCAGGCGGTAATTCACCCCTCCACTTT. This codes for CASLRAGGNSPLHF.

The V gene is TRBV9, the J gene TRBJ2-5; 8 nucleotides agree with TRBD2. With V trimmed by 4 bases and J by 3 bases, 8 bases remained unmatched. The CDR3 spans 15 residues. Germline lookup yields CDR1 SGDLS and CDR2 YYNGEE. The CDR3 sequence is CASSPWGAGEETQYF. As DNA, the CDR3 is TGTGCCAGCAGCCCCTGGGGAGCGGGGGAAGAGACCCAGTACTTC.

The rearrangement uses TRBV7-6 and TRBJ2-1; no clear D. Germline V gene data show CDR1 as SGHVS and CDR2 as FNYEAQ. The CDR3 runs 12 residues. V was clipped by 5 bases and J by 2 bases, with 4 bases between them. The CDR3 DNA follows: TGTGCCAGCAGCGCCCCCTACAATGAGCAGTTCTTC. Amino acid sequence: CASSAPYNEQFF.

This chain uses TRBV5-6 with TRBJ1-2; a possible D gene is TRBD1 (5 bases). The CDR3 is made up of 14 amino acids. CDR1 and CDR2 from the germline V gene are SGHDT and YYEEEE. The V end lost 0 bases, the J end lost 2 bases, and 8 bases lay between the germline ends. CDR3 sequence (DNA): TGTGCCAGCAGCTTGGGACAGAGAAACTATGGCTACACCTTC. Its protein product is CASSLGQRNYGYTF.

The chain employs TRBV3-1 (or the pseudogene TRBV3-2) and TRBJ2-1, with D perhaps TRBD1 or TRBD2 (7 bases each). The V end lost 2 bases, the J end lost 5 bases, and 16 bases lay between the germline ends. This CDR3 has 16 amino acids. Per the germline V gene, CDR1 is LGHDT and CDR2 is YNNKEL (reference sequence). CDR3 nucleotides: TGTGCCAGCAGCCAACCCTGGGAGGGGGCCAACAATGAGCAGTTCTTC. The encoded protein is CASSQPWEGANNEQFF.

The V call is TRBV10-1, the J call TRBJ2-7, with TRBD2 as a possible D gene (5 bases). This CDR3 has 14 residues. V dropped 3 bases and J dropped 3 bases, with 12 bases sitting between them. Germline assignment: CDR1 WNHNN and CDR2 SYGVQD (reference sequence). The CDR3 sequence: CASSDTGLSYEQYF. The DNA of the CDR3 is TGCGCCAGCAGTGATACGGGGTTGAGCTACGAGCAGTACTTC.

The chain joins TRBV7-9 to TRBJ2-7, with 7 bases aligning to TRBD2. Germline trimming cut 4 bases from V and 9 bases from J; bases unmatched to any gene: 6. Germline assignment: CDR1 SEHNR and CDR2 FQNEAQ (reference sequence). CDR3 length: 12 amino acids. CDR3: CASSSSGGGQYF. The DNA of the CDR3 is TGTGCCAGCAGCTCCAGTGGCGGGGGGCAGTACTTC.

The chain recombines TRBV28 with TRBJ1-2; the D is unclear. Germline loops: CDR1 MDHEN, CDR2 SYDVKM. Trimming took off 8 bases at V and 5 bases at J, with 9 bases between the two ends. The CDR3 covers 11 residues. CDR3 coding DNA: TGTGCCAGCGGCCGGGTATATGGCTACACCTTC. The encoded protein is CASGRVYGYTF.

The chain combines TRBV7-8 with TRBJ2-1; no definite D call. The germline CDR1 and CDR2 sequences are SGHVS and FQNEAQ. Trimming removed 2 bases at V and 0 bases at J, with 8 bases between. CDR3 length: 15 amino acids. DNA of the CDR3: TGTGCCAGCAGCTTAACAGCGAGCTCCTACAATGAGCAGTTCTTC. Translated: CASSLTASSYNEQFF. The variable domain in full, completed from reference TRBV7-8 and TRBJ2-1, reads GAGVSQSPRYKVAKRGQDVALRCDPISGHVSLFWYQQALGQGPEFLTYFQNEAQLDKSGLPSDRFFAERPEGSVSTLKIQRTQQEDSAVYLCASSLTASSYNEQFFGPGTRLTVL.

This rearrangement joins TRBV7-9 to TRBJ1-2; 9 bases are a match to TRBD1. Per germline, CDR1 SEHNR and CDR2 FQNEAQ (reference sequence). The CDR3 contains 15 residues. Unmatched junction bases numbered 7, after V lost 4 bases and J lost 4 bases. The CDR3 loop is CASSSGTGYRYGYTF. CDR3 in DNA: TGTGCCAGCAGCTCCGGGACAGGGTATCGCTATGGCTACACCTTC.

V is TRBV7-3 and J is TRBJ1-6; TRBD1 matches 10 bases. The germline V gene has CDR1 SGHTA and CDR2 FQGTGA. V shed 4 bases and J 7 bases; nucleotides not matched to a gene: 7. The CDR3 runs 16 residues. CDR3 nucleotide sequence: TGTGCCAGCAGCTCCGGGACAGGGGTTTCGAATTCACCCCTCCACTTT. It translates to CASSSGTGVSNSPLHF.

The chain combines TRBV7-9 with TRBJ1-4; no clear D. This CDR3 comprises 15 residues. Germline-derived CDR1 and CDR2 are SEHNR and FQNEAQ (reference sequence). The V and J ends lost 5 bases and 8 bases respectively, with 18 bases between them. The CDR3 here is CASSPPGFGREKLFF. As DNA, the CDR3 is TGTGCCAGCAGCCCTCCGGGATTCGGGCGGGAAAAACTGTTTTTT.

This clone was seen more than once but under ten times. The chain carries TRBV30 and TRBJ1-1, with unresolved D. This CDR3 spans 11 amino acids. The germline CDR1 and CDR2 sequences are GTSNPN and SVGIG (reference sequence). The V and J ends lost 2 bases and 9 bases respectively, with 10 bases between them. In nucleotides, the CDR3 is TGTGCCTGGAGTTGGGAGGATCAAGCTTTCTTT. Translating gives CAWSWEDQAFF.

The J gene is TRBJ1-4, the V gene TRBV5-1, with TRBD1 as a possible D gene (5 bases). In germline, CDR1 is SGHRS, CDR2 YFSETQ. The CDR3 runs to 14 residues. Trimming took off 4 bases at V and 7 bases at J, with 14 bases between the two ends. The CDR3 loop is CASSLEPGPEKLFF. The CDR3, as DNA: TGCGCCAGCAGCCTTGAACCGGGGCCTGAAAAACTGTTTTTT.

The chain recombines TRBV12-3 or TRBV12-4 with TRBJ1-1; D possibly corresponds to TRBD1 (6 bases). CDR3 length equals 11 residues. The V end lost 4 bases, the J end lost 6 bases, and 6 bases lay between the germline ends. The CDR3 here is CASSWTAEAFF. The CDR3 DNA is TGTGCCAGCAGTTGGACAGCTGAAGCTTTCTTT.

This rearrangement joins TRBV5-6 to TRBJ2-1, with D uncertain. The CDR3 covers 11 residues. Germline V gene lookup returns CDR1 SGHDT and CDR2 YYEEEE. Trimming shortened V by 3 bases and J by 10 bases, and 8 bases separated the two germline ends. The CDR3 spells CASSWYGEQFF. CDR3 sequence (DNA): TGTGCCAGCAGCTGGTACGGGGAGCAGTTCTTC.

The chain combines TRBV19 with TRBJ2-1, with a possible D match to TRBD1 (5 bases). The germline V gene has CDR1 LNHDA and CDR2 SQIVND (reference sequence). The V gene lost 6 bases and the J gene lost 2 bases, with 14 bases spanning the gap. The CDR3 extends over 15 amino acids. The DNA of the CDR3 is TGTGCCAGTAGCGCTGGGGCAGATCCCTACAATGAGCAGTTCTTC. Residues: CASSAGADPYNEQFF.

The chain employs TRBV19 and TRBJ1-2; D may be TRBD1 (6 bases). From germline, CDR1 is LNHDA and CDR2 SQIVND (reference sequence). Trimming took off 7 bases at V and 4 bases at J, with 19 bases between the two ends. There are 15 residues in the CDR3. The CDR3 sequence: CASNRDTSAGYGYTF. The DNA of the CDR3 is TGTGCCAGTAATCGGGACACTTCAGCAGGCTATGGCTACACCTTC. Full variable domain (missing parts from reference TRBV19 and TRBJ1-2): DGGITQSPKYLFRKEGQNVTLSCEQNLNHDAMYWYRQDPGQGLRLIYYSQIVNDFQKGDIAEGYSVSREKKESFPLTVTSAQKNPTAFYLCASNRDTSAGYGYTFGSGTRLTVV.

The rearrangement joins TRBV18 to TRBJ1-4; 12 positions agree with TRBD1. The V and J ends lost 5 bases and 0 bases, in that order; junction bases with no gene match: 10. The germline V gene encodes CDR1 KGHSH and CDR2 LQKENI. This CDR3 is 19 amino acids long. CDR3 amino acids: CASSTGQGAGQATNEKLFF. The CDR3 bases are TGTGCCAGCTCAACGGGACAGGGGGCAGGACAAGCAACTAATGAAAAACTGTTTTTT.

The rearrangement joins TRBV19 to TRBJ2-3; the match to TRBD2 covers 7 bases. This CDR3 contains 15 residues. The ends lost 1 base at V and 0 bases at J; junction bases unmatched: 1. Germline CDR1 and CDR2: LNHDA and SQIVND (reference sequence). The CDR3 is CASSIGSGSTDTQYF. As DNA, the CDR3 is TGTGCCAGTAGTATAGGTAGCGGGAGCACAGATACGCAGTATTTT.